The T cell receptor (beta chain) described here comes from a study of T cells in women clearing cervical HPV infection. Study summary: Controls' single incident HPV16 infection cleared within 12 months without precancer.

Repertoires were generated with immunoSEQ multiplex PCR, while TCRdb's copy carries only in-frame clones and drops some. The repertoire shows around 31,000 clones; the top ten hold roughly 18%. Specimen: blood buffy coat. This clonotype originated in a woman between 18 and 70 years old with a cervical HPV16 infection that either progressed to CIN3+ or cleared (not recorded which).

Here the CDR3 reads CATSRTDQPQHF. The part of the CDR3 DNA that was read is TGTGCCACCAGCAGAACAGATCAGCCC. This sequence joins TRBV15 and TRBJ1-5; no clear D. From the germline J gene comes the end of the CDR3, since the read stops 3 residues before it. The germline V gene has CDR1 LNHNV and CDR2 YYDKDF (reference sequence). V shed 2 bases and J shed 5 bases, with 4 bases lying between them. This CDR3 is 12 amino acids long.